The next 15 T cell receptor beta chains were all read from a single sample in a study of T cell responses to AZD1222 COVID-19 vaccine. TCRdb's table, derived via immunoSEQ multiplex PCR, lists solely in-frame clones and lacks some. The sample includes about 140,000 clones. Sequencing was done on a sample of peripheral blood. The receptors derive from an adult in good health.

The chain recombines TRBV28 with TRBJ1-3; a possible D gene is TRBD1 (5 bases). Germline CDR1 MDHEN, CDR2 SYDVKM. The V and J ends lost 3 bases and 2 bases respectively, with 11 bases between them. The length of the CDR3 is 15 residues. The CDR3 nucleotides are TGTGCCAGCAGTTTGGGGAGGGGACCTGGAAACACCATATATTTT. Protein: CASSLGRGPGNTIYF.

The chain combines TRBV7-3 with TRBJ2-5; D gene uncertain. The CDR3 loop spans 14 amino acids. Germline V CDR1 and CDR2: SGHTA, FQGTGA. Trimming stripped 0 bases from V and 1 base from J, with 6 bases between. CDR3 nucleotides: TGTGCCAGCAGCTTAACCAAAAGCCAAGAGACCCAGTACTTC. This encodes CASSLTKSQETQYF.

The rearrangement joins TRBV18 to TRBJ2-2; D is unclear. This CDR3 is 18 amino acids long. Germline V lookup: CDR1 KGHSH, CDR2 LQKENI. Trimming left V 2 bases short and J 2 bases short, with 18 bases between. The CDR3 DNA is TGTGCCAGCTCACCAGGTGAGGCCGCAGCCTCAAACACCGGGGAGCTGTTTTTT. This sequence encodes CASSPGEAAASNTGELFF.

The rearrangement links TRBV4-2 to TRBJ1-6; TRBD1 is a possible D gene (5 bases). Trimming removed 0 bases at V and 5 bases at J, with 11 bases between. Germline loops: CDR1 LGHNA, CDR2 YNFKEQ. The CDR3 covers 16 residues. CDR3 loop: CASSQEPGGDNSPLHF. The CDR3 region has the DNA TGTGCCAGCAGCCAAGAACCTGGAGGGGATAATTCACCCCTCCACTTT.

The V gene is TRBV20-1, the J gene TRBJ2-7, with no clear D. This CDR3 has 11 residues. V was cut by 3 bases and J by 1 base, with 4 bases left in between. Germline V lookup: CDR1 DFQATT, CDR2 SNEGSKA (reference sequence). The CDR3 nucleotides are TGCAGTGCTAGTAAGTCCTACGAGCAGTACTTC. It yields the protein CSASKSYEQYF.

V is TRBV28 and J is TRBJ1-5, with TRBD1 as a possible D gene (6 bases). Germline loops: CDR1 MDHEN, CDR2 SYDVKM. Trimming cost V 1 base and J 3 bases, with 13 bases left between them. The CDR3 contains 16 residues. The DNA for the CDR3 is TGTGCCAGCAGTTTATTCGGAGGGGGGGCCAATCAGCCCCAGCATTTT. Its translation is CASSLFGGGANQPQHF.

Points on this clone: Germline is not matched at one junction end, which may reflect a read error. The chain links TRBV5-1 to TRBJ2-5, with no clear D. Germline CDR1 reads SGHRS; CDR2 reads YFSETQ. This CDR3 is built from 15 residues. The CDR3: CASRLDVGSTETQYF. The CDR3 DNA reads as TGCGCCAGCAGGTTGGATGTCGGGTCAACAGAGACCCAGTACTTC.

The chain joins TRBV2 to TRBJ2-1; TRBD1 might be the D (6 bases). Trimming left V 3 bases short and J 9 bases short, with 12 bases between. This CDR3 is 13 amino acids long. In germline, CDR1 is SNHLY, CDR2 FYNNEI. CDR3 bases: TGTGCCAGCAGTGAGGTAGTAGGGGGTGAGCAGTTCTTC. Protein product: CASSEVVGGEQFF.

The chain employs TRBV6-5 and TRBJ2-7; TRBD1 matches at 7 bases. Germline V gene lookup returns CDR1 MNHEY and CDR2 SVGAGI. This CDR3 spans 15 amino acids. V gave up 7 bases and J gave up 0 bases; unmatched junction bases: 9. The CDR3 loop is CASTDREFGSYEQYF. CDR3 nucleotide sequence: TGTGCCAGCACCGACAGGGAGTTTGGCTCCTACGAGCAGTACTTC.

The chain has TRBV6-4 and TRBJ2-3; 7 positions agree with TRBD2. The junction had 7 bases not matched to a gene; V was cut back by 4 bases and J by 9 bases. The germline gives CDR1 MRHNA, CDR2 SNTAGT. The length of the CDR3 is 13 residues. CDR3 residues: CASSGTRLDTQYF. CDR3 in DNA: TGTGCCAGCAGTGGGACTAGGCTAGACACGCAGTATTTT.

The J gene is TRBJ1-1, the V gene TRBV12-3 or TRBV12-4; D remains ambiguous. This CDR3 has 11 residues. The V end lost 4 bases, the J end lost 6 bases, and 6 bases lay between the germline ends. The CDR3 sequence: CASSSTSEAFF. DNA for the CDR3: TGTGCCAGCAGTTCGACATCTGAAGCTTTCTTT.

CDR3 nucleotide sequence: TGTGCCAGCAGTGAATACGACAGTCAAAATTCACCCCTCCACTTT. Amino acid sequence: CASSEYDSQNSPLHF. The chain joins TRBV6-1 to TRBJ1-6; possible D gene TRBD1, 5 bases. Germline loops: CDR1 MNHNS, CDR2 SASEGT. This CDR3 has 15 amino acids. Between the trimmed V and J ends, which lost 2 bases and 7 bases, there was a span of 12 bases.

V and J are TRBV27 and TRBJ2-7; weak D call: TRBD2 (6 bases). The CDR3 sequence is 14 residues long. The V and J ends lost 1 base and 5 bases respectively, with 12 bases between them. In germline, CDR1 is MNHEY, CDR2 SMNVEV (reference sequence). The CDR3 here is CASSLWGLRHEQYF. In DNA, the CDR3 is TGTGCCAGCAGTTTATGGGGACTTCGCCACGAGCAGTACTTC.

The genes are TRBV6-5 and TRBJ2-3; D remains unclear. V lost 6 bases, J lost 4 bases, and 2 bases lay in between. Germline CDR1 and CDR2: MNHEY and SVGAGI. CDR3 size: 10 residues. The CDR3 nucleotides are TGTGCCAGCAGGGCAGATACGCAGTATTTT. Protein: CASRADTQYF.

The chain employs TRBV18 and TRBJ2-7; tentative D call: TRBD1 (6 bases). V lost 0 bases and J 0 bases, leaving 9 bases between the germline ends. Germline V gene lookup returns CDR1 KGHSH and CDR2 LQKENI. The CDR3 extends over 15 amino acids. CDR3 DNA sequence: TGTGCCAGCTCACCACCGGGACACGGCTCCTACGAGCAGTACTTC. Protein sequence: CASSPPGHGSYEQYF.